This entry features one T cell receptor beta chain sequence. Noted time point: blood 4 weeks post-SBRT, at nephrectomy. Indicated treatment: 15 Gy SBRT to primary tumor, nephrectomy 4 weeks later. The data were produced by immunoSEQ multiplex PCR, yet TCRdb's version contains in-frame clones alone and is incomplete. In the table there are 150,000 to 200,000 clones, about 88% of which are singletons. The data derive from a study of radiation and T cells in renal cell carcinoma. V was clipped by 5 bases and J by 7 bases; unmatched bases: 4. CDR3 length equals 14 residues. CDR1 is MNHEY and CDR2 is SVGAGI in the germline V gene.

The chain links TRBV6-5 to TRBJ1-4; TRBD1 matches 10 bases. Sequences were derived from blood, sampled from a patient whose treatment included radiotherapy and nephrectomy. This sequence was found in a woman in her fifties or sixties with renal cell carcinoma. The CDR3 region has the DNA TGTGCCAGCAGTATCGACAGGGGGCTTGAAAAACTGTTTTTT. Residues: CASSIDRGLEKLFF.